This entry lists 7 T cell receptor beta chains sequenced from one sample in a study of cytomegalovirus exposure and HLA in healthy donors. Vbeta (60) and Jbeta (13) primers were used in the PCR. The assay was immunoSEQ multiplex PCR, and TCRdb's table has in-frame clones only and misses some. Found here are 110,000 to 150,000 clones, roughly 10% of them singletons; the top ten hold less than 2%. Sequenced sample: PBMCs. These TCRs come from a man between 45 and 60 years old in good health and CMV-seronegative.

The chain is built from TRBV2 and TRBJ1-3; D unresolved. Trimming removed 10 bases at V and 4 bases at J, with 17 bases between. This CDR3 has 14 amino acids. CDR1 and CDR2 from the germline V gene are SNHLY and FYNNEI. The CDR3 region has the DNA TGTGCCATACAAAACTCTCCGGGAGGAAACACCATATATTTT. Translated, it gives CAIQNSPGGNTIYF.

This clone was seen more than once but under ten times. The chain has TRBV6-6 and TRBJ2-7; D might be TRBD1 (5 bases). Trimming left V 6 bases short and J 3 bases short, with 15 bases between. CDR3 length: 14 amino acids. From germline, CDR1 is MNHNY and CDR2 SVGAGI (reference sequence). Here the CDR3 DNA reads TGTGCCAGCAGCCGACAGTTAGGGGACTACGAGCAGTACTTC. It encodes CASSRQLGDYEQYF.

This clone was seen more than once but under ten times. In this CDR3 the conserved last residue, phenylalanine or tryptophan, is missing, so a read error is likely. The rearrangement uses TRBV6-5 and TRBJ1-1; weak D call: TRBD1 (5 bases). This CDR3 spans 14 amino acids. V was cut by 4 bases and J by 0 bases, with 9 bases left in between. The germline V gene has CDR1 MNHEY and CDR2 SVGAGI. In nucleotides, the CDR3 is TGTGCCAGCAGTTTCGGGGGAGTGAACACTGAAGCTTTCGTT. It is translated as CASSFGGVNTEAFV.

This clone was seen a handful of times. The rearrangement joins TRBV28 to TRBJ1-1, with a possible D match to TRBD1 (5 bases). Between the trimmed V and J ends, which lost 4 bases and 11 bases, there was a span of 32 bases. CDR3 length: 18 residues. The germline V gene encodes CDR1 MDHEN and CDR2 SYDVKM. CDR3: CASSSPQRGRQPRAGAFF. DNA of the CDR3: TGTGCCAGCAGTTCCCCACAGCGGGGCAGGCAACCTAGGGCAGGGGCTTTCTTT.

The chain employs TRBV18 and TRBJ2-7; the match to TRBD2 covers 7 bases. Germline V lookup: CDR1 KGHSH, CDR2 LQKENI. V lost 5 bases and J lost 0; bases outside the gene matches: 10. This CDR3 is 16 amino acids long. The CDR3 sequence: CASSTGQGGSSYEQYF. For the CDR3, the DNA is TGTGCCAGCTCAACGGGGCAGGGAGGGAGCTCCTACGAGCAGTACTTC.

This clone was picked up a small number of times. The gene calls are TRBV5-5 and TRBJ2-7; TRBD1 matches 7 bases. The CDR3 runs to 14 residues. CDR1 and CDR2 from the germline V gene are SGHKS and YYEKEE (reference sequence). V shed 0 bases and J 2 bases; nucleotides not matched to a gene: 2. In nucleotides, the CDR3 is TGTGCCAGCAGCTTGGAGGGACAGACCTACGAGCAGTACTTC. Translated: CASSLEGQTYEQYF.

This chain uses TRBV19 with TRBJ2-5; D is possibly TRBD1 (5 bases). Trimming removed 5 bases at V and 9 bases at J, with 19 bases between. CDR3 length: 14 residues. Germline V gene data show CDR1 as LNHDA and CDR2 as SQIVND (reference sequence). The CDR3 region is CASSPYPGLRAQYF. For the CDR3, the DNA is TGTGCCAGTAGTCCCTACCCGGGCCTCAGGGCCCAGTACTTC.